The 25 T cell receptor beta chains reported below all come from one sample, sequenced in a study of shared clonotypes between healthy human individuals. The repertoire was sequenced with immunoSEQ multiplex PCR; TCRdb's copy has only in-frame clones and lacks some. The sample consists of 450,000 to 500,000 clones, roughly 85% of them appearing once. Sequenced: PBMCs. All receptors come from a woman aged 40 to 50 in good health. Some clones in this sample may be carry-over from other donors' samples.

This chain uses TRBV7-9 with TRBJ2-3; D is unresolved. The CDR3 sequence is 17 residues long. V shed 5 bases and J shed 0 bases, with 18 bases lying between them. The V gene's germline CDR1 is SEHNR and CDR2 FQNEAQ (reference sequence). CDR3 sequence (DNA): TGTGCCAGCAGCGCGAGCCTCGAACAGACTAGCACAGATACGCAGTATTTT. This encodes CASSASLEQTSTDTQYF.

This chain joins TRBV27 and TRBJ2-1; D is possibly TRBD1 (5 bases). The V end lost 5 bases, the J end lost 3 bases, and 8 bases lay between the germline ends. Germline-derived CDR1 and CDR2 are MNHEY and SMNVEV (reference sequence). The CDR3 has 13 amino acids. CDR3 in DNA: TGTGCCAGCAGTAAAAGGGGCTACAATGAGCAGTTCTTC. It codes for CASSKRGYNEQFF.

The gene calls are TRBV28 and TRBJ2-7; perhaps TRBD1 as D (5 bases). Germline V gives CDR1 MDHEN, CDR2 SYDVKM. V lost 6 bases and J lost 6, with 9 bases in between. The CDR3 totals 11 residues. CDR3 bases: TGTGCCAGCAGGGCAGGGTTCGAGCAGTACTTC. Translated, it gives CASRAGFEQYF.

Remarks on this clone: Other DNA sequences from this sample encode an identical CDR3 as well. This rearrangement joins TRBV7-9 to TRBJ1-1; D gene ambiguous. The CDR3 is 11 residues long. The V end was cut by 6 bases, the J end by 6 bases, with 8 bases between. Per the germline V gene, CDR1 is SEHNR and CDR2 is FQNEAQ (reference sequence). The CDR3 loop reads CASRGEAEAFF. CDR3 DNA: TGTGCCAGCAGGGGAGAGGCTGAAGCTTTCTTT.

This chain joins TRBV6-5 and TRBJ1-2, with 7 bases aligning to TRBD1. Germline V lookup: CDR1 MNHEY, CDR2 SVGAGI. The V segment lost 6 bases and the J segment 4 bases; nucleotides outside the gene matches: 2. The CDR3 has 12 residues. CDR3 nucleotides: TGTGCCAGCAGCCGACAGGGCTATGGCTACACCTTC. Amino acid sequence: CASSRQGYGYTF.

For the CDR3, the DNA is TGTGCCAGCAGCATACCCACGGAGGGCTACTTCCCGAGGTATGAGCAGTACTTC. Its protein is CASSIPTEGYFPRYEQYF. The chain recombines TRBV28 with TRBJ2-7, with D possibly TRBD2 on 6 matching bases. The germline CDR1 and CDR2 sequences are MDHEN and SYDVKM. Deletions cut 6 bases from V and 7 bases from J, with 31 bases between. This CDR3 spans 18 amino acids.

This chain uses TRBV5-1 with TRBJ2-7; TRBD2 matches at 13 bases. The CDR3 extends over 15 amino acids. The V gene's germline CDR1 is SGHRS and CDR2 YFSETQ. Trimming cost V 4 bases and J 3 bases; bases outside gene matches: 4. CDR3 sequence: CASSEGLAGIYEQYF. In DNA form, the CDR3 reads TGCGCCAGCAGCGAGGGACTAGCGGGGATCTACGAGCAGTACTTC. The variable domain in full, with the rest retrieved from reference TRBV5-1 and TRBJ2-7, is KAGVTQTPRYLIKTRGQQVTLSCSPISGHRSVSWYQQTPGQGLQFLFEYFSETQRNKGNFPGRFSGRQFSNSRSEMNVSTLELGDSALYLCASSEGLAGIYEQYFGPGTRLTVT.

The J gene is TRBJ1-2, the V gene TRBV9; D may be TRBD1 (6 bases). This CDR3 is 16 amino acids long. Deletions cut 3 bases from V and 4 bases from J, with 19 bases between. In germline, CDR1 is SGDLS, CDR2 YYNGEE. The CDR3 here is CASSGPGTPSSYGYTF. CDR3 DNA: TGTGCCAGCAGCGGACCCGGGACACCCTCGAGCTATGGCTACACCTTC.

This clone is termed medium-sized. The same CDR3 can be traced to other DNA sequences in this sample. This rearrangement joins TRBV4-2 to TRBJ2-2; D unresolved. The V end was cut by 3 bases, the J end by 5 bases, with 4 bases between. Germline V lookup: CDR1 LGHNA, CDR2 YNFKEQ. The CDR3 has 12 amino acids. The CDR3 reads CASSQGTGELFF. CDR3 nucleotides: TGTGCCAGCAGCCAGGGGACCGGGGAGCTGTTTTTT.

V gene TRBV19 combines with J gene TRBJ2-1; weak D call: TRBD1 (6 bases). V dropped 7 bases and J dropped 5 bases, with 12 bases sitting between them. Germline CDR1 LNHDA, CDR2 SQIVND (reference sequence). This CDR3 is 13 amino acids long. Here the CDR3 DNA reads TGTGCCAGTAACCGGGACATTAACAATGAGCAGTTCTTC. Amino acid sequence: CASNRDINNEQFF.

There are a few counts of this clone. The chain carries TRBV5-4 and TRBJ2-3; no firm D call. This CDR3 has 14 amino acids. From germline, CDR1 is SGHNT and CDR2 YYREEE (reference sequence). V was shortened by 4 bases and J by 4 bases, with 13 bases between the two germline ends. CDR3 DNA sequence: TGTGCCAGCAGCGCTGAAATCCACGCAGATACGCAGTATTTT. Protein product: CASSAEIHADTQYF.

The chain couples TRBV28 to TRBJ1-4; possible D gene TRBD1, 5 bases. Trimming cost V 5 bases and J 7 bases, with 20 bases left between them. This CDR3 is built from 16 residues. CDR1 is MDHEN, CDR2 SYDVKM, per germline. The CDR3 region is CASSRAIRGAGEKLFF. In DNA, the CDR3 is TGTGCCAGCAGTCGTGCTATAAGGGGCGCGGGTGAAAAACTGTTTTTT.

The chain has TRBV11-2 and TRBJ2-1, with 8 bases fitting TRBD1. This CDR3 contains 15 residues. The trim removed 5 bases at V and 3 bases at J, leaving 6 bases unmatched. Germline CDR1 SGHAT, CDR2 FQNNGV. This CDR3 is CASSPYRGVYNEQFF. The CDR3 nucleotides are TGTGCCAGCAGCCCATACAGGGGGGTCTACAATGAGCAGTTCTTC.

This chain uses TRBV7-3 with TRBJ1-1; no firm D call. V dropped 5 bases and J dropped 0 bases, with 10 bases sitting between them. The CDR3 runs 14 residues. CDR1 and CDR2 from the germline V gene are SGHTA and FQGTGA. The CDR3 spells CASSPDSLNTEAFF. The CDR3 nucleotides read TGTGCCAGCAGCCCAGACTCCCTGAACACTGAAGCTTTCTTT. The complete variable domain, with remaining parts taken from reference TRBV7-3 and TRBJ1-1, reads GAGVSQTPSNKVTEKGKYVELRCDPISGHTALYWYRQSLGQGPEFLIYFQGTGAADDSGLPNDRFFAVRPEGSVSTLKIQRTERGDSAVYLCASSPDSLNTEAFFGQGTRLTVV.

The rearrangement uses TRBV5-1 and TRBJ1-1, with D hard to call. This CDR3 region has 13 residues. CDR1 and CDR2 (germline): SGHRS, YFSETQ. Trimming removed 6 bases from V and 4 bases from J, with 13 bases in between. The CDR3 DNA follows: TGCGCCAGCACTAAGACCGCTAGCACTGAAGCTTTCTTT. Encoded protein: CASTKTASTEAFF.

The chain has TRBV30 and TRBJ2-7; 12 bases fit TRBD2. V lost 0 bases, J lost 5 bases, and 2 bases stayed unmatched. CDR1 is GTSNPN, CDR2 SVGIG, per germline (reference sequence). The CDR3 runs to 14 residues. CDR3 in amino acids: CAWSVLAGGHEQYF. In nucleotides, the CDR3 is TGTGCCTGGAGTGTACTAGCGGGGGGTCACGAGCAGTACTTC.

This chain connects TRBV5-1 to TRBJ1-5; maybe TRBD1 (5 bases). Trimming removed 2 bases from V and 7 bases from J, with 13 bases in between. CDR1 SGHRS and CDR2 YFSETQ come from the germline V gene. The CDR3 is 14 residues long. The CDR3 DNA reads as TGCGCCAGCAGCTTAGCAGGGAAGATCCAGCCCCAGCATTTT. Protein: CASSLAGKIQPQHF.

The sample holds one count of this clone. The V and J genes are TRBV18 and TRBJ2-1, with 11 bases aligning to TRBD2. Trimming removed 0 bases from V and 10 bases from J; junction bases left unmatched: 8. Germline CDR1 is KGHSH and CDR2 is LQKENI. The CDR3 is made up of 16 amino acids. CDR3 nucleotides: TGTGCCAGCTCACCACCCGGGCTAGCGGGAGGTTTAGAGCAGTTCTTC. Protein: CASSPPGLAGGLEQFF.

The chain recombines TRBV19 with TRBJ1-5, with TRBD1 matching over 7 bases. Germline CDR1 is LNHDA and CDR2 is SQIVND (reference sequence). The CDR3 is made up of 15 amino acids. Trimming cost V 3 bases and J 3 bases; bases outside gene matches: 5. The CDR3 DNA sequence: TGTGCCAGTAGTATTGGGGACAGCTTCAATCAGCCCCAGCATTTT. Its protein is CASSIGDSFNQPQHF.

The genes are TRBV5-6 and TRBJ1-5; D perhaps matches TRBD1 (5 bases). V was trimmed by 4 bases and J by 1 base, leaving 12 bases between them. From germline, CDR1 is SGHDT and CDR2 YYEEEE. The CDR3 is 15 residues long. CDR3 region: CASSSGGRSNQPQHF. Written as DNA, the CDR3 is TGTGCCAGCAGCAGTGGGGGTCGGAGCAATCAGCCCCAGCATTTT.

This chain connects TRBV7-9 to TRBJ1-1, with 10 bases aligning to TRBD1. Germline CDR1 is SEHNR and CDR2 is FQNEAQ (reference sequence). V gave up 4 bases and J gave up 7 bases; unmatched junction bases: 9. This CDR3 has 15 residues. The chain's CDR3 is CASSSIGDRGREAFF. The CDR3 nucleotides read TGTGCCAGCAGCTCCATCGGGGACAGGGGACGTGAAGCTTTCTTT.

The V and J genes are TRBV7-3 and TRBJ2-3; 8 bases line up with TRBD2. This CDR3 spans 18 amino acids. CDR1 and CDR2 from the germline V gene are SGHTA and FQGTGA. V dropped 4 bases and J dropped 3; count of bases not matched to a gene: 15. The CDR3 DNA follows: TGTGCCAGCAGCTCCGCCGAGGTTATAGCGGGAAGGACAGATACGCAGTATTTT. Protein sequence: CASSSAEVIAGRTDTQYF.

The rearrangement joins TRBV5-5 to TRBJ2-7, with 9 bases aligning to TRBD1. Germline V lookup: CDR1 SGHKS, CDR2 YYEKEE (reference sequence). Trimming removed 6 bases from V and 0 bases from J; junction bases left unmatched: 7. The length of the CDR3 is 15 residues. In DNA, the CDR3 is TGTGCCAGCAACCAAGGGACAGGGAACTCCTACGAGCAGTACTTC. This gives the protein CASNQGTGNSYEQYF. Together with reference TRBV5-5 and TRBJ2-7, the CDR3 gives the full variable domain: DAGVTQSPTHLIKTRGQQVTLRCSPISGHKSVSWYQQVLGQGPQFIFQYYEKEERGRGNFPDRFSARQFPNYSSELNVNALLLGDSALYLCASNQGTGNSYEQYFGPGTRLTVT.

DNA of the CDR3: TGTGCCAGCTCACCGACAGGGGCCGTAGGGGCCTTTAATGAAAAACTGTTTTTT. It codes for CASSPTGAVGAFNEKLFF. This sequence joins TRBV18 and TRBJ1-4, with 8 bases aligning to TRBD1. The CDR3 is 18 amino acids. From germline, CDR1 is KGHSH and CDR2 LQKENI. The ends lost 3 bases at V and 4 bases at J; junction bases unmatched: 13.

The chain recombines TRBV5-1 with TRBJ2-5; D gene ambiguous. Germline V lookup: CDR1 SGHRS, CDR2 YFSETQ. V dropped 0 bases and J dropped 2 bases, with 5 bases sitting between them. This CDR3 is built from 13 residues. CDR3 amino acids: CASSLVIQETQYF. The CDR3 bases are TGCGCCAGCAGCTTGGTTATACAAGAGACCCAGTACTTC.